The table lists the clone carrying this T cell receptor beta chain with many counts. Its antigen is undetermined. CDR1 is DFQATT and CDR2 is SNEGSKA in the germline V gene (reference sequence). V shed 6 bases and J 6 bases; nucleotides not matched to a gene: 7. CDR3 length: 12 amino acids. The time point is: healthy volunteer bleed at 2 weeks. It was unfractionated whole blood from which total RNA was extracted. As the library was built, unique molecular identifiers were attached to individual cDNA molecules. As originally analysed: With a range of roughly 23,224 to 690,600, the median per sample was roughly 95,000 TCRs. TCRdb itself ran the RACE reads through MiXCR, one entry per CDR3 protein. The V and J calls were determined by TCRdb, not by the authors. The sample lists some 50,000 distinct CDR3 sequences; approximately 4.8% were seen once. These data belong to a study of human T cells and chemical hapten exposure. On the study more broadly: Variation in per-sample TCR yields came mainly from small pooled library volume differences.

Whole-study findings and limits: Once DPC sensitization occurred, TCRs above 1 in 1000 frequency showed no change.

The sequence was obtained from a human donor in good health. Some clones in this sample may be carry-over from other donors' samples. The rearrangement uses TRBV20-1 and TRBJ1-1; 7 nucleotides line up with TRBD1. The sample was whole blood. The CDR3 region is CSAAQGLPEAFF. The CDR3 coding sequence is TGCAGTGCCGCACAGGGGCTCCCTGAAGCTTTCTTT.